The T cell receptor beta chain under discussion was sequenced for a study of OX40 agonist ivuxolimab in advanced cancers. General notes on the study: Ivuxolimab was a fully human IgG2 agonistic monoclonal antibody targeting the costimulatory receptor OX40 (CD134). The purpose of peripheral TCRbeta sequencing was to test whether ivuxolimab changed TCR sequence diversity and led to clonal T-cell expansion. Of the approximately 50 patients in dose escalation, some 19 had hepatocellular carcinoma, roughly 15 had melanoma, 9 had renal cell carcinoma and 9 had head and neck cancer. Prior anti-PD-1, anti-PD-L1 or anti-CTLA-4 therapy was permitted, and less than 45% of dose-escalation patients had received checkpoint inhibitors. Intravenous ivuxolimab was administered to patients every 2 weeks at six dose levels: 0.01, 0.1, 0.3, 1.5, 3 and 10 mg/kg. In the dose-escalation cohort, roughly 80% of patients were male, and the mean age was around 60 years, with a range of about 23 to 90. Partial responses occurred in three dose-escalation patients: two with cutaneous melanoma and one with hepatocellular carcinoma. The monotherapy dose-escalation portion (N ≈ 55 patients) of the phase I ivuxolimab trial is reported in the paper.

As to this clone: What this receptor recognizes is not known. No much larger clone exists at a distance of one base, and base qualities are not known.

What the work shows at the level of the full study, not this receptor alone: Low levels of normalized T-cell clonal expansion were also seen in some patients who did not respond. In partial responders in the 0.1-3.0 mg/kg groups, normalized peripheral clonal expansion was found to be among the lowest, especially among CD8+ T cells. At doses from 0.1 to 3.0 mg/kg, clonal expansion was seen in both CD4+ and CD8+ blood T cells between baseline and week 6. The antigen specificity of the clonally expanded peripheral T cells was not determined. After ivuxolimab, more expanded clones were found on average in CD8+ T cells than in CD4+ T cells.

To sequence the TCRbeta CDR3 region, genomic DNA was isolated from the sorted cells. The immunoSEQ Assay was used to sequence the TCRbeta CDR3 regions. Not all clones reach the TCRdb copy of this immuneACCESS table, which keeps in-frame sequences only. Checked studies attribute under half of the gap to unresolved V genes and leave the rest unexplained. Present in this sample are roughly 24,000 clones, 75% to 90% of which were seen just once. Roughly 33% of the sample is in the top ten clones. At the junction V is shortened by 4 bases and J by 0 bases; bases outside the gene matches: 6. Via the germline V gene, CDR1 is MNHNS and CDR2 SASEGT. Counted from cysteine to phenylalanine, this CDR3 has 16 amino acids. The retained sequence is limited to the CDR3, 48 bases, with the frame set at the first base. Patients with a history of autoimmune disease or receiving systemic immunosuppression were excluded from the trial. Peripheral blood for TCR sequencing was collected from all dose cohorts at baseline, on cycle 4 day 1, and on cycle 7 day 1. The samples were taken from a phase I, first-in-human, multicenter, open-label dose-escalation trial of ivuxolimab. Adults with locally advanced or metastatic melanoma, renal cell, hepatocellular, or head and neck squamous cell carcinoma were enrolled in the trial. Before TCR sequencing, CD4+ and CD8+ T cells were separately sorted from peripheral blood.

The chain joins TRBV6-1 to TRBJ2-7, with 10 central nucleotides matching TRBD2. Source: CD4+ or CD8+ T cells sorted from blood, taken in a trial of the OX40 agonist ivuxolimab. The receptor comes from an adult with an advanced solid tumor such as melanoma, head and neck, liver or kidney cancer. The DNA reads TGTGCCAGCAGTGTAGGACTAGCGGAGATCTCCTACGAGCAGTACTTC. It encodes CASSVGLAEISYEQYF.